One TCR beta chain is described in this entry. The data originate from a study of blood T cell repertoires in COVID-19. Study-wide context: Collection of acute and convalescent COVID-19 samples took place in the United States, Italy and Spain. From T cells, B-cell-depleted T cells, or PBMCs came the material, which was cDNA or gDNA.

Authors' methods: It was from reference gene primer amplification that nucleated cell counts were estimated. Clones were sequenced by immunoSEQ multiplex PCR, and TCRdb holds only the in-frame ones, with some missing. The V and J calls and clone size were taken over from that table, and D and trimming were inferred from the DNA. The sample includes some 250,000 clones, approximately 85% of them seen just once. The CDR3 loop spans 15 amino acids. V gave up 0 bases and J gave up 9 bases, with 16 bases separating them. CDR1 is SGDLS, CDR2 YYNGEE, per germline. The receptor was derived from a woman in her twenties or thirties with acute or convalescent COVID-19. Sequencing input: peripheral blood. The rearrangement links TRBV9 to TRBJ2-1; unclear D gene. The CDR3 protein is CASSVEASPTGEQFF. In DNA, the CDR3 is TGTGCCAGCAGCGTAGAAGCGAGCCCGACGGGTGAGCAGTTCTTC.